The 27 T cell receptor beta chains below come from one sample, sequenced in a study of blood T cell repertoires in COVID-19. Profiling relied on immunoSEQ multiplex PCR, and the TCRdb table lists in-frame clones only, not all of them. In the table there are more than 250,000 clones, around 87% of which are singletons. Sequencing was performed on peripheral blood. These receptors came from a man aged 18 to 30 with active or convalescent COVID-19.

Comments on this clone: The identical CDR3 is also encoded by other nucleotide sequences in the sample. The chain uses TRBV5-6 and TRBJ2-5; D perhaps matches TRBD1 (6 bases). The CDR3 has 14 amino acids. CDR1 is SGHDT, CDR2 YYEEEE, per germline. Trimming took off 1 base at V and 4 bases at J, with 11 bases between the two ends. CDR3 in amino acids: CASSLWGRGETQYF. The CDR3 DNA sequence: TGTGCCAGCAGCTTGTGGGGCAGGGGAGAGACCCAGTACTTC.

This rearrangement joins TRBV3-1 (or the pseudogene TRBV3-2) to TRBJ2-7, with 7 nucleotides matching TRBD1. The V segment lost 4 bases and the J segment 2 bases; nucleotides outside the gene matches: 5. Germline CDR1 and CDR2: LGHDT and YNNKEL (reference sequence). The CDR3 length is 14 residues. The CDR3 region has the DNA TGTGCCAGCAGCCCACCCGGACAGGCCTACGAGCAGTACTTC. Translation: CASSPPGQAYEQYF.

V gene TRBV27 combines with J gene TRBJ1-3; D is unresolved. The CDR3 extends over 14 amino acids. CDR1 and CDR2 from the germline V gene are MNHEY and SMNVEV (reference sequence). Trimming removed 2 bases from V and 4 bases from J, with 9 bases in between. The CDR3 reads CASSLNLAGNTIYF. The CDR3 nucleotides are TGTGCCAGCAGTTTAAATCTAGCCGGAAACACCATATATTTT.

V gene TRBV5-1 combines with J gene TRBJ1-4, with a weak D call TRBD1 (5 bases). Germline V lookup: CDR1 SGHRS, CDR2 YFSETQ. This CDR3 has 14 amino acids. Trimming stripped 4 bases from V and 2 bases from J, with 9 bases between. For the CDR3, the DNA is TGCGCCAGCAGCCCGGGGGGTACTAATGAAAAACTGTTTTTT. This codes for CASSPGGTNEKLFF.

This clone was counted once. DNA of the CDR3: TGTGCCAGCAGTGAATTCTTTACACGGACAGACTATGAAAAACTGTTTTTT. Translated: CASSEFFTRTDYEKLFF. The chain employs TRBV25-1 and TRBJ1-4; TRBD1 might be the D (6 bases). V dropped 1 base and J dropped 6 bases, with 18 bases sitting between them. The CDR3 runs 17 residues. Germline CDR1 reads MGHDK; CDR2 reads SYGVNS.

The rearrangement uses TRBV30 and TRBJ1-4, with a weak D call TRBD1 (6 bases). CDR1 and CDR2 (germline): GTSNPN, SVGIG (reference sequence). The CDR3 length is 17 residues. V gave up 0 bases and J gave up 12 bases, with 26 bases separating them. CDR3 sequence: CAWSVRPGDTGGGELFF. The CDR3 DNA follows: TGTGCCTGGAGTGTACGCCCTGGGGACACCGGTGGTGGGGAACTGTTTTTT.

J is TRBJ1-1 and V is TRBV7-9; TRBD1 might be the D (5 bases). The CDR3 contains 13 residues. Germline CDR1 SEHNR, CDR2 FQNEAQ (reference sequence). The ends were cut back, 4 bases at V and 11 bases at J, with 17 bases in the middle. This CDR3 is CASSSPGLLRAFF. DNA for the CDR3: TGTGCCAGCAGCTCTCCGGGACTCTTGAGGGCTTTCTTT.

In this sample, this clone turned up a few times. The chain combines TRBV3-1 (or the pseudogene TRBV3-2) with TRBJ2-7; D unresolved. V dropped 1 base and J dropped 0 bases, with 13 bases sitting between them. The germline V gene encodes CDR1 LGHDT and CDR2 YNNKEL (reference sequence). This CDR3 has 16 residues. CDR3 in DNA: TGTGCCAGCAGCCAAGTCTTTGCCTCCAGCTCCTACGAGCAGTACTTC. This encodes CASSQVFASSSYEQYF.

This chain joins TRBV30 and TRBJ2-1; D perhaps matches TRBD1 (5 bases). Germline V lookup: CDR1 GTSNPN, CDR2 SVGIG (reference sequence). The CDR3 is made up of 14 amino acids. The V and J ends lost 2 bases and 12 bases respectively, with 20 bases between them. The CDR3 sequence is CAWSSNSRGRRQFF. Written as DNA, the CDR3 is TGTGCCTGGAGTAGTAACTCTAGGGGCCGCCGGCAGTTCTTC.

This chain links TRBV4-1 with TRBJ2-2, with 8 bases aligning to TRBD1. V lost 0 bases, J lost 3 bases, and 12 bases stayed unmatched. CDR1 is MGHRA and CDR2 is YSYEKL in the germline V gene. This CDR3 comprises 19 residues. CDR3 in DNA: TGCGCCAGCAGCCAAGAGAAACTTTCAGGGGGCCTTCACACCGGGGAGCTGTTTTTT. Translated, it gives CASSQEKLSGGLHTGELFF.

The chain recombines TRBV12-3 or TRBV12-4 with TRBJ1-5, with 8 bases identical to TRBD1. With V trimmed by 6 bases and J by 7 bases, 5 bases remained unmatched. The CDR3 extends over 13 amino acids. The CDR3 spells CASRQGVGQPQHF. The CDR3 nucleotides read TGTGCCAGCAGACAGGGGGTGGGGCAGCCCCAGCATTTT.

The chain carries TRBV4-1 and TRBJ2-5, with 8 bases identical to TRBD2. The junction had 7 bases not matched to a gene; V was cut back by 5 bases and J by 2 bases. Germline CDR1 reads MGHRA; CDR2 reads YSYEKL. The length of the CDR3 is 15 residues. Here the CDR3 DNA reads TGCGCCAGCAGCTACAGCGGGAGAAGGCAAGAGACCCAGTACTTC. Its protein is CASSYSGRRQETQYF.

The chain is built from TRBV6-4 and TRBJ1-2; 9 bases fit TRBD1. V shed 5 bases and J 8 bases; nucleotides not matched to a gene: 12. The CDR3 has 15 residues. Germline CDR1 reads MRHNA; CDR2 reads SNTAGT. The CDR3: CASSREPGQGGGYTF. The CDR3 nucleotides read TGTGCCAGCAGTCGCGAGCCGGGACAGGGAGGAGGCTACACCTTC.

The chain carries TRBV9 and TRBJ2-2; tentative D call: TRBD2 (6 bases). In germline, CDR1 is SGDLS, CDR2 YYNGEE. Between the trimmed V and J ends, which lost 2 bases and 7 bases, there was a span of 6 bases. The CDR3 consists of 12 residues. Here the CDR3 DNA reads TGTGCCAGCAGCGTGGGGGGCGGGGAGCTGTTTTTT. Translation gives CASSVGGGELFF.

This clone appeared once. The rearrangement uses TRBV7-2 and TRBJ1-1; D gene ambiguous. The germline gives CDR1 SGHTA, CDR2 FQGNSA. The CDR3 is made up of 13 amino acids. Trimming stripped 8 bases from V and 0 bases from J, with 10 bases between. The CDR3 DNA reads TGTGCCAGCTTTAGACACCTGAACACTGAAGCTTTCTTT. It codes for CASFRHLNTEAFF.

Here the CDR3 reads CASSYRGTQYF. CDR3 bases: TGTGCCAGCAGTTACCGAGGGACCCAGTACTTC. The chain links TRBV6-2 or TRBV6-3 to TRBJ2-5; the D is unclear. CDR1 is MNHEY, CDR2 SVGEGT, per germline. The germline V and J ends were trimmed by 2 bases and 7 bases, with 5 bases remaining between them. The length of the CDR3 is 11 residues.

The rearrangement links TRBV29-1 to TRBJ1-1; D gene uncertain. V was pared by 3 bases and J by 0 bases, with 8 bases between. The CDR3 contains 13 residues. Germline CDR1 reads SQVTM; CDR2 reads ANQGSEA. For the CDR3, the DNA is TGCAGCGTTGACGAGGGAATGAACACTGAAGCTTTCTTT. Protein sequence: CSVDEGMNTEAFF. Full variable domain (outside the CDR3, taken from reference TRBV29-1 and TRBJ1-1): SAVISQKPSRDICQRGTSLTIQCQVDSQVTMMFWYRQQPGQSLTLIATANQGSEATYESGFVIDKFPISRPNLTFSTLTVSNMSPEDSSIYLCSVDEGMNTEAFFGQGTRLTVV.

This clone is a singleton in its sample. The chain combines TRBV10-2 with TRBJ1-4, with TRBD1 matching over 10 bases. Unmatched junction bases numbered 5, after V lost 10 bases and J lost 3 bases. This CDR3 region has 14 residues. The V gene's germline CDR1 is WSHSY and CDR2 SAAADI. CDR3 residues: CATTGGRANEKLFF. For the CDR3, the DNA is TGCGCCACGACAGGGGGCCGGGCTAATGAAAAACTGTTTTTT.

This chain links TRBV2 with TRBJ1-5; tentatively, D is TRBD1 (6 bases). Germline CDR1 and CDR2: SNHLY and FYNNEI. The CDR3 has 16 amino acids. Trimming pared 2 bases from V and 4 bases from J, leaving 15 bases between. The CDR3 bases are TGTGCCAGCAGTGAACTTATGACAGGCCCGAATCAGCCCCAGCATTTT. As protein: CASSELMTGPNQPQHF.

This chain links TRBV7-9 with TRBJ2-1; 8 bases line up with TRBD2. J was trimmed by 4 bases and V by 5 bases; bases with no gene match: 16. Germline V gene data show CDR1 as SEHNR and CDR2 as FQNEAQ (reference sequence). This CDR3 is built from 18 residues. The chain's CDR3 is CASSRTGGSSGGYNEQFF. For the CDR3, the DNA is TGTGCCAGCAGCCGTACTGGGGGTTCCAGCGGGGGATACAATGAGCAGTTCTTC.

In DNA form, the CDR3 reads TGTGCCAGTAGTATAGATCGGGGGACGGAATATGGCTACACCTTC. Protein product: CASSIDRGTEYGYTF. The rearrangement uses TRBV19 and TRBJ1-2; possible D gene TRBD1, 5 bases. The CDR3 spans 15 residues. Trimming pared 0 bases from V and 5 bases from J, leaving 13 bases between. Germline V gene data show CDR1 as LNHDA and CDR2 as SQIVND (reference sequence).

The chain carries TRBV19 and TRBJ1-6; no reliable D call. This CDR3 is 17 amino acids long. Between the trimmed V and J ends, which lost 7 bases and 7 bases, there was a span of 23 bases. Germline V gene sequence: CDR1 LNHDA, CDR2 SQIVND (reference sequence). This chain's CDR3 is CASIPRRLSINNSPLHF. Written as DNA, the CDR3 is TGTGCCAGTATCCCCCGCAGGCTCAGCATTAACAATTCACCCCTCCACTTT. The full variable domain, with the rest looked up from reference TRBV19 and TRBJ1-6, is DGGITQSPKYLFRKEGQNVTLSCEQNLNHDAMYWYRQDPGQGLRLIYYSQIVNDFQKGDIAEGYSVSREKKESFPLTVTSAQKNPTAFYLCASIPRRLSINNSPLHFGNGTRLTVT.

This clone occurred once. The chain combines TRBV13 with TRBJ2-7; a weak D match, TRBD1 (6 bases). V lost 5 bases, J lost 7 bases, and 12 bases lay in between. CDR3 length equals 12 residues. Germline CDR1 reads PRHDT; CDR2 reads FYEKMQ (reference sequence). The CDR3 spells CASSPLGAEQYF. CDR3 sequence (DNA): TGTGCCAGCAGCCCCCTGGGGGCGGAGCAGTACTTC.

The chain employs TRBV5-1 and TRBJ2-3, with D perhaps matching TRBD2 (6 bases). This CDR3 is 17 amino acids long. Per the germline V gene, CDR1 is SGHRS and CDR2 is YFSETQ. The V gene lost 4 bases and the J gene lost 5 bases, with 23 bases spanning the gap. Written as DNA, the CDR3 is TGCGCCAGCAGCAGGACCGGGACTGGGTCATTCGGAGATACGCAGTATTTT. This sequence encodes CASSRTGTGSFGDTQYF.

The V and J genes are TRBV3-1 (or the pseudogene TRBV3-2) and TRBJ2-3; 7 bases align to TRBD1. There are 14 residues in the CDR3. Germline V gives CDR1 LGHDT, CDR2 YNNKEL (reference sequence). V lost 3 bases, J lost 5 bases, and 5 bases stayed unmatched. CDR3 region: CASSHIGGEDTQYF. CDR3 coding DNA: TGTGCCAGCAGCCATATAGGGGGCGAAGATACGCAGTATTTT.

The V and J genes are TRBV9 and TRBJ2-3, with 7 bases lining up with TRBD2. Losses at the gene ends were 7 bases for V and 0 bases for J; bases not matched to a gene: 5. CDR1 SGDLS and CDR2 YYNGEE come from the germline V gene. This CDR3 has 14 residues. This CDR3 is CASRRGDSTDTQYF. As DNA, the CDR3 is TGTGCCAGCCGCCGGGGGGACAGCACAGATACGCAGTATTTT.

This chain uses TRBV2 with TRBJ2-4; maybe TRBD1 (5 bases). This CDR3 has 13 amino acids. V gave up 8 bases and J gave up 4 bases, with 12 bases separating them. CDR1 SNHLY and CDR2 FYNNEI come from the germline V gene. CDR3 sequence (DNA): TGTGCCAGCGGCCCAGGGCAAAAAAACATTCAGTACTTC. It codes for CASGPGQKNIQYF.